This TCR beta chain was recovered during a study of blood T cell repertoires in COVID-19 (dated by TCRdb to the early 2020s). Regarding the research as a whole: Collaborator samples came from the United States, Italy and Spain and covered acute and convalescent phases of COVID-19. The prospective study material was composed of cDNA or gDNA derived from T cells, B-cell-depleted T cells, or PBMCs. Subjects who had been exposed to COVID-19, were actively infected with it, or had recovered from it provided the deeply sampled blood TCRbeta repertoires that made up the dataset. The repertoires were released in a freely available public database meant as a resource for research on the immune response to SARS-CoV-2. The samples were drawn from two sources: the first 160 participants of the ongoing ImmuneRACE study, and 1,000 to 1,500 subjects contributed by 6 global collaborators. A de-identified subject ID, COVID-19 status, age in years and sex were almost always included in the sample metadata. Where available, HLA class I and class II types were taken from metadata supplied by the sample provider and were not determined by assay-based typing. What the work shows at the level of the full study, not this receptor alone: The quantity of clinical and demographic metadata differed by source and by participant and was supplied without curation.

This clone has only a few counts. Its specific antigen is unknown. No quality values exist for individual bases; no much larger clone is one base distant. CDR1 is given as MGHDK and CDR2 as SYGVNS, both from the germline V gene. Including the terminal cysteine and phenylalanine, the CDR3 comprises 15 residues. The DNA shown is the 45-base CDR3, in frame from base 1. V sheds 2 bases and J sheds 0 bases, leaving 10 bases between their ends. The immunoSEQ Assay, a bias-controlled multiplex PCR, was used to amplify TCRbeta CDR3 regions from genomic DNA. Turning to the authors' computational methods: The number of nucleated cells in each sample was estimated by amplification of reference gene primers within the assay. To quantify the absolute abundance of each unique TCRbeta CDR3 rearrangement, sequence reads were collapsed and filtered. For each sample, productive Simpson clonality was calculated by taking the square root of Simpson's diversity index across productive rearrangements. TCRdb stores this immuneACCESS table with in-frame sequences only. Part of the clones is absent; in the studies checked, under half of the shortfall reflects unresolved V genes, and no reason is known for the rest. V, J and clone size are those of that table, while D and trimming were read from the DNA. In this sample the table shows hundreds of thousands of clones, around 85% of which occur a single time. The ten largest clones capture roughly 4.6% of the sample.

Each collaborating institution followed its own protocols to collect whole blood in K2EDTA tubes. For TCRbeta analysis, collaborator samples were shipped as frozen whole blood, as isolated PBMCs, or as DNA extracted from either sample type. What was sequenced was peripheral blood. The TCR was taken from a man aged 45 to 65 with active or convalescent COVID-19. This chain is built from TRBV25-1 and TRBJ1-2; the D gene is perhaps TRBD1, from 6 matching bases. The CDR3 reads as follows: CASSEGGRSNYGYTF. The DNA is as follows: TGTGCCAGCAGTGAAGGGGGCCGCTCTAACTATGGCTACACCTTC.